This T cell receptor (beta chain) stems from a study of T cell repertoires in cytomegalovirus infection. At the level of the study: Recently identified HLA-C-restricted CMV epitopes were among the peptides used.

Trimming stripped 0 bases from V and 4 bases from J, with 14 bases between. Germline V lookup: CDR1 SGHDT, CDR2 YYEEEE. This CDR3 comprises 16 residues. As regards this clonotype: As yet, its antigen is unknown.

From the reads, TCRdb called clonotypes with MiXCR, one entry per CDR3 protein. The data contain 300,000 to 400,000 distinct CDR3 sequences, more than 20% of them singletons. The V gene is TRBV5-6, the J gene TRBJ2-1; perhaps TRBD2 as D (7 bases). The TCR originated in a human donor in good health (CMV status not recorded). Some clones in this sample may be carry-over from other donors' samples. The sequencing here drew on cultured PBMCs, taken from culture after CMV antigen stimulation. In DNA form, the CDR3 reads TGTGCCAGCAGCTTGGACAGGGAGGGGATTTACAATGAGCAGTTCTTC. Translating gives CASSLDREGIYNEQFF.